This is a list of T cell receptor beta chains from one sample in a study of T cell repertoires in cytomegalovirus infection. Their recognized antigens are unknown. TCRdb ran MiXCR on the reads and lists one entry per CDR3 protein. The sample carries 310,000 or so distinct CDR3 sequences, 20% to 25% recorded once. This specimen consisted of cultured PBMCs, obtained from culture after CMV antigen stimulation. The receptors originated from a human donor in good health (CMV status not recorded). Some clones in this sample may be carry-over from other donors' samples. Both conserved end residues are part of each CDR3. A D gene is named only where the DNA matches it firmly. Size is omitted from some rows. Given values are once, few, many or a class for expanded clones.

abundance	d_gene	j_gene	v_gene	CDR3nt	CDR3aa
-	TRBD1	TRBJ1-2	TRBV5-8	TGTGCCAGCAGGCAATACAGGGGGCCGGACTATGGCTACACCTTC	CASRQYRGPDYGYTF
many	-	TRBJ1-2	TRBV7-2	TGTGCCAGCAGCTCCGGACAGAACTATGGCTACACCTTC	CASSSGQNYGYTF
-	-	TRBJ2-7	TRBV15	TGTGCCACCAGCAGAGCTGGGGAGACCTACGAGCAGTACTTC	CATSRAGETYEQYF
few	TRBD1	TRBJ2-7	TRBV6-6	TGTGCCAGCAGTTACTCTGGGACAGGGAGCAACGAGCAGTACTTC	CASSYSGTGSNEQYF
few	TRBD1	TRBJ2-1	TRBV24-1	TGTGCCACCAGTGATTGGCCCAGGGGGACCTACAATGAGCAGTTCTTC	CATSDWPRGTYNEQFF
many	TRBD1	TRBJ1-4	TRBV6-2/TRBV6-3	TGTGCCAGCAGTTACGTCACAGGGGGCTTTGAAAAACTGTTTTTT	CASSYVTGGFEKLFF
once	TRBD1	TRBJ1-1	TRBV30	TGTGCCTGGAGTGACCGGGACAGGGGGACGAAAAACACTGAAGCTTTCTTT	CAWSDRDRGTKNTEAFF
-	TRBD2	TRBJ2-1	TRBV28	TGTGCCAGCACGACTAGCGGGAGCTACTCCTACAATGAGCAGTTCTTC	CASTTSGSYSYNEQFF
many	-	TRBJ1-6	TRBV7-2	TGTGCCAGCAGCTTAGGCGACCGTGTAACACCCCTCCACTTT	CASSLGDRVTPLHF
-	-	TRBJ2-5	TRBV6-2/TRBV6-3	TGTGCCAGCAGTCCCAGGGGACGGCTAGCGGAAGAGACCCAGTACTTC	CASSPRGRLAEETQYF
few	TRBD2	TRBJ2-1	TRBV12-3/TRBV12-4	TGTGCCAGCAGACAATCCGGGGGGCAAGGACTAGCGGTCTACAATGAGCAGTTCTTC	CASRQSGGQGLAVYNEQFF
many	-	TRBJ1-2	TRBV7-2	TGTGCCAGCAGCTCCACCACCCCTGGAATGAGCTATGGCTACACCTTC	CASSSTTPGMSYGYTF
-	TRBD2	TRBJ2-1	TRBV20-1	TGCAGTGCTGACCCTAGCGGGAGGTGGAATGAGCAGTTCTTC	CSADPSGRWNEQFF
many	-	TRBJ1-3	TRBV7-2	TGTGCCAGCAGCTTAGTCGGGGCTGGAAACACCATATATTTT	CASSLVGAGNTIYF
-	TRBD2	TRBJ2-1	TRBV11-3	TGTGCCAGCAGCTTAAGGTCTAGCGGGAGCCACAATGAGCAGTTCTTC	CASSLRSSGSHNEQFF
many	-	TRBJ2-5	TRBV7-2	TGTGCCAGCAGCTTAGCGCCTGGGCTAGCTAGAGAGACCCAGTACTTC	CASSLAPGLARETQYF
few	-	TRBJ2-3	TRBV7-2	TGTGCCAGCAGCGACAGGCCTGGCGGGGATACGCAGTATTTT	CASSDRPGGDTQYF
-	-	TRBJ2-7	TRBV27	TGTGCCAGCAGTTTTGGCCAGTCCTACGAGCAGTACTTC	CASSFGQSYEQYF
many	-	TRBJ1-6	TRBV7-2	TGTGCCAGCAGCCCCGCGCCTATCCGATTGTATAATTCACCCCTCCACTTT	CASSPAPIRLYNSPLHF
-	-	TRBJ2-1	TRBV7-9	TGTGCCAGCAGCCCAGAAGGTTTTGCGGGCCTCTACTCCTACAATGAGCAGTTCTTC	CASSPEGFAGLYSYNEQFF
few	TRBD1	TRBJ2-2	TRBV7-8	TGTGCCAGCAGCTTAGTCGGGACAGATCACTTCACCGGGGAGCTGTTTTTT	CASSLVGTDHFTGELFF
many	TRBD2	TRBJ2-5	TRBV7-3	TGTGCCAGCAGCTCAAGCGGGAGAAGAGGGGAGACCCAGTACTTC	CASSSSGRRGETQYF
-	-	TRBJ1-1	TRBV4-1	TGCGCCAGCAGCCGCGGATTGGAGGGCCCTTTGGGTGGTAGCGGTGAAGCTTTCTTT	CASSRGLEGPLGGSGEAFF
-	-	TRBJ1-6	TRBV5-1	TGCGCCAGCAGCTCGAATGTAGAGAATTCACCCCTCCACTTT	CASSSNVENSPLHF
-	TRBD1	TRBJ2-1	TRBV20-1	TGCAGTGCTAGAGCCTCAGGGAGGGACAGGGTAGGCAATGAGCAGTTCTTC	CSARASGRDRVGNEQFF
few	TRBD1	TRBJ1-5	TRBV20-1	TGCAGTGCTAGGGAAAACAGGGGTAGCAATCAGCCCCAGCATTTT	CSARENRGSNQPQHF